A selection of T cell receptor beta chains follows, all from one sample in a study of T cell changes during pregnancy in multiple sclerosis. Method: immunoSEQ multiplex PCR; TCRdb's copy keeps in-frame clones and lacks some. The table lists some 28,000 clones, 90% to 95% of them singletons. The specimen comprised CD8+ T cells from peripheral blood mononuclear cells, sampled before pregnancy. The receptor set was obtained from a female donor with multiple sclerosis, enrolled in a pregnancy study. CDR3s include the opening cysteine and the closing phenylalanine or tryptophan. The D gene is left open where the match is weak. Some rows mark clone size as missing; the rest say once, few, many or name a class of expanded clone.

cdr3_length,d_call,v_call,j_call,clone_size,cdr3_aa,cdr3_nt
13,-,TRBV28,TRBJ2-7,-,CASSLVRYYEQYF,TGTGCCAGCAGTTTAGTCCGGTACTACGAGCAGTACTTC
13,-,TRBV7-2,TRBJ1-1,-,CASSLLYGTEAFF,TGTGCCAGCAGCTTATTATACGGCACTGAAGCTTTCTTT
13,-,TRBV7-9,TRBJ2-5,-,CASRFAGEETQYF,TGTGCCAGCAGATTCGCAGGGGAGGAGACCCAGTACTTC
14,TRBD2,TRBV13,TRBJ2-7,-,CASSPGGAGYEQYF,TGTGCCAGCAGCCCCGGGGGGGCGGGTTACGAGCAGTACTTC
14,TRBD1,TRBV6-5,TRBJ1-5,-,CASTDREGSQPQHF,TGTGCCAGCACCGACAGGGAAGGAAGTCAGCCCCAGCATTTT
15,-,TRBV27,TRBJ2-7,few,CASSTRGITSYEQYF,TGTGCCAGCAGCACCAGGGGAATTACTTCCTACGAGCAGTACTTC
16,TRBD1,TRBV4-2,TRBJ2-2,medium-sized,CASSQEGQDHTGELFF,TGTGCCAGCAGCCAGGAAGGACAGGACCACACCGGGGAGCTGTTTTTT
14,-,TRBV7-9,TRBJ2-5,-,CASSPRTNQETQYF,TGTGCCAGCAGCCCCCGGACTAACCAAGAGACCCAGTACTTC
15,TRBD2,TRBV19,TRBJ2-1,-,CASSLLAGADNEQFF,TGTGCCAGTAGTTTACTAGCGGGAGCTGACAATGAGCAGTTCTTC
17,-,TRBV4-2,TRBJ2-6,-,CASSQGQEFSGANVLTF,TGTGCCAGCAGCCAAGGACAGGAATTCTCTGGGGCCAACGTCCTGACTTTC
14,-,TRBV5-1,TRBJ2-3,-,CASSLDREADTQYF,TGCGCCAGCAGCTTGGATAGGGAGGCAGATACGCAGTATTTT
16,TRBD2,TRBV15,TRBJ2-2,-,CATSKSAGAGTGELFF,TGTGCCACCAGCAAGTCAGCGGGAGCGGGTACCGGGGAGCTGTTTTTT
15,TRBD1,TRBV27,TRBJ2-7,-,CASSSGTGTAYEQYF,TGTGCCAGCAGTTCAGGGACAGGGACGGCCTACGAGCAGTACTTC
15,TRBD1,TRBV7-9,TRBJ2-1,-,CASSTPRGQGDEQFF,TGTGCCAGCAGCACTCCTAGGGGACAGGGGGATGAGCAGTTCTTC
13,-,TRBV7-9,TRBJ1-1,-,CAGGGHLNTEAFF,TGTGCCGGGGGGGGACACCTGAACACTGAAGCTTTCTTT
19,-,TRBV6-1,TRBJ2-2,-,CASSEALETRVSNTGELFF,TGTGCCAGCAGTGAAGCGCTAGAGACCAGGGTTTCGAACACCGGGGAGCTGTTTTTT
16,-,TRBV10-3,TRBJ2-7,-,CAISESGVGVPYEQYF,TGTGCCATCAGTGAGTCCGGAGTCGGGGTTCCCTACGAGCAGTACTTC
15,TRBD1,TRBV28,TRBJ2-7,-,CASSWGDRGYYEQYF,TGTGCCAGCAGCTGGGGCGACAGGGGGTACTACGAGCAGTACTTC
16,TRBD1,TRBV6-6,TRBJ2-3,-,CASSYPPGQGPDTQYF,TGTGCCAGCAGTTACCCTCCGGGACAGGGCCCAGATACGCAGTATTTT
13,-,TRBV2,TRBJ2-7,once,CASSEAPAYEQYF,TGTGCCAGCAGTGAAGCGCCAGCCTACGAGCAGTACTTC
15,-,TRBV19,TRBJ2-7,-,CASSIWHSRTYEQYF,TGTGCCAGTAGTATCTGGCACTCCAGGACATACGAGCAGTACTTC
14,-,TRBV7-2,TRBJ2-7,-,CASSLRRSSYEQYF,TGTGCCAGCAGCTTAAGAAGGAGCTCCTACGAGCAGTACTTC
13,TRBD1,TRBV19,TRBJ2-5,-,CASSGTVLETQYF,TGTGCCAGTAGTGGGACAGTGCTGGAGACCCAGTACTTC
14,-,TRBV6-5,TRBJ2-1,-,CASTLAGNPNEQFF,TGTGCCAGCACCCTAGCAGGAAATCCCAATGAGCAGTTCTTC
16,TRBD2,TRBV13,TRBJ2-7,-,CASSLGSPSGNYEQYF,TGTGCCAGCAGCTTAGGATCGCCTAGCGGAAACTACGAGCAGTACTTC
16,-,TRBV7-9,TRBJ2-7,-,CASTTTEGTGTYEQYF,TGTGCCAGCACCACAACGGAAGGGACTGGGACCTACGAGCAGTACTTC
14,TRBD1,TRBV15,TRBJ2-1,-,CATSRGQGGNEQFF,TGTGCCACCAGCAGGGGACAGGGTGGCAATGAGCAGTTCTTC
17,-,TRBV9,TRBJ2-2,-,CASSVLEINANTGELFF,TGTGCCAGCAGCGTACTAGAGATAAACGCGAACACCGGGGAGCTGTTTTTT
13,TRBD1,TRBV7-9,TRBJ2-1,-,CASSFTGDNEQFF,TGTGCCAGCAGTTTTACAGGGGACAATGAGCAGTTCTTC
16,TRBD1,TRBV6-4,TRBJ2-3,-,CASSDGTGGSTDTQYF,TGTGCCAGCAGTGACGGTACAGGGGGCTCCACAGATACGCAGTATTTT
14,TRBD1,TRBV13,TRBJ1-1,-,CASSLQGGNTEAFF,TGTGCCAGCAGCCTACAGGGGGGAAACACTGAAGCTTTCTTT
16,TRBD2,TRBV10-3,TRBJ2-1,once,CAISERPLAEYNEQFF,TGTGCCATCAGTGAGCGTCCACTAGCGGAATACAATGAGCAGTTCTTC
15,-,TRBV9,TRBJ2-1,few,CASDNTGYSYNEQFF,TGTGCCAGCGATAATACAGGATATTCTTACAATGAGCAGTTCTTC
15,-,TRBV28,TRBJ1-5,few,CASIDRPAGDQPQHF,TGTGCCAGCATTGACCGGCCGGCGGGCGATCAGCCCCAGCATTTT
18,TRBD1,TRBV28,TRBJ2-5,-,CASSFQPGGGDGQETQYF,TGTGCCAGCAGTTTCCAGCCAGGGGGCGGAGACGGTCAAGAGACCCAGTACTTC
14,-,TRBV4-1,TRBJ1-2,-,CASSQEQAVYGYTF,TGCGCCAGCAGCCAAGAGCAGGCCGTCTATGGCTACACCTTC
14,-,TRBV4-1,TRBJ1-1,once,CASSQDGAGHKAFF,TGCGCCAGCAGCCAAGATGGCGCGGGCCATAAAGCTTTCTTT
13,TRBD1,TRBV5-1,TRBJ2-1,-,CASSFTGGVEQFF,TGCGCCAGCAGCTTTACAGGGGGCGTTGAGCAGTTCTTC
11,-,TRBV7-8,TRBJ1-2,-,CASSPGNGYTF,TGTGCCAGCAGCCCAGGGAATGGCTACACCTTC
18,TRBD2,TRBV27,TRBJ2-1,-,CASSLWAGDVSINNEQFF,TGTGCCAGCAGTTTATGGGCGGGAGATGTGTCCATTAACAATGAGCAGTTCTTC
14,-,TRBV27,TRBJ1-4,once,CASSSGREAEKLFF,TGTGCCAGCAGTTCAGGCAGGGAGGCTGAAAAACTGTTTTTT
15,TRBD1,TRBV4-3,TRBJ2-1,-,CASSLDRAGGNEQFF,TGCGCCAGCAGCCTGGACAGGGCGGGCGGCAATGAGCAGTTCTTC
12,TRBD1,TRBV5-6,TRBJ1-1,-,CASSAGTGGSVF,TGTGCCAGCAGCGCCGGGACAGGGGGGTCGGTGTTT
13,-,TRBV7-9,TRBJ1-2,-,CASSSGTSYGYTF,TGTGCCAGCAGCTCCGGGACAAGCTATGGCTACACCTTC
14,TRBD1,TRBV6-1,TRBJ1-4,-,CASSEIRGPEKLFF,TGTGCCAGCAGTGAAATCAGGGGGCCTGAAAAACTGTTTTTT
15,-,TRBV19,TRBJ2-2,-,CASSIDAGFTGELFF,TGTGCCAGTAGTATAGATGCAGGCTTCACCGGGGAGCTGTTTTTT
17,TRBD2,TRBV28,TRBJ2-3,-,CASSLFLAGDTADTQYF,TGTGCCAGCAGTTTATTCCTAGCGGGAGATACCGCAGATACGCAGTATTTT
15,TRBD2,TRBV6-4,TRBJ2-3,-,CASSETSGSSDTQYF,TGTGCCAGCAGTGAAACTAGCGGGAGCTCAGATACGCAGTATTTT
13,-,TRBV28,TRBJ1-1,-,CASSFSQNTEAFF,TGTGCCAGCAGTTTTTCCCAGAACACTGAAGCTTTCTTT
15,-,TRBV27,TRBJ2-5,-,CASSLSSAGLQTQYF,TGTGCCAGCAGTTTATCGTCGGCAGGGCTACAGACCCAGTACTTC
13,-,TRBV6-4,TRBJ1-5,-,CASREGFRQPQHF,TGTGCCAGCAGGGAGGGATTTAGGCAGCCCCAGCATTTT
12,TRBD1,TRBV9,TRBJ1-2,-,CASSYTGGGYTF,TGTGCCAGCAGCTACACAGGGGGAGGCTACACCTTC
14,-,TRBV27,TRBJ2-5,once,CASSTTGYGETQYF,TGTGCCAGCAGTACTACAGGGTACGGGGAGACCCAGTACTTC
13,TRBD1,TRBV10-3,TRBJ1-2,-,CAISLTGDGGYTF,TGTGCCATCAGCCTAACAGGGGATGGCGGCTACACCTTC
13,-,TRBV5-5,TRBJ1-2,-,CASSLAGDYGYTF,TGTGCCAGCAGCTTGGCCGGGGACTATGGCTACACCTTC
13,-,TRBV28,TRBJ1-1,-,CASSRRGNTEAFF,TGTGCCAGCAGCCGTCGGGGGAACACTGAAGCTTTCTTT
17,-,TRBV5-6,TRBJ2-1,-,CASSAAQGLSLYNEQFF,TGTGCCAGCAGCGCGGCACAGGGTTTATCGTTATACAATGAGCAGTTCTTC
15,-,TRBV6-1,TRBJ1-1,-,CASSEVAGGYTEAFF,TGTGCCAGCAGTGAAGTCGCGGGAGGGTACACTGAAGCTTTCTTT
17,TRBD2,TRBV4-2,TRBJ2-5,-,CASSQDLGPGRGETQYF,TGTGCCAGCAGCCAAGATCTCGGACCGGGGAGGGGAGAGACCCAGTACTTC